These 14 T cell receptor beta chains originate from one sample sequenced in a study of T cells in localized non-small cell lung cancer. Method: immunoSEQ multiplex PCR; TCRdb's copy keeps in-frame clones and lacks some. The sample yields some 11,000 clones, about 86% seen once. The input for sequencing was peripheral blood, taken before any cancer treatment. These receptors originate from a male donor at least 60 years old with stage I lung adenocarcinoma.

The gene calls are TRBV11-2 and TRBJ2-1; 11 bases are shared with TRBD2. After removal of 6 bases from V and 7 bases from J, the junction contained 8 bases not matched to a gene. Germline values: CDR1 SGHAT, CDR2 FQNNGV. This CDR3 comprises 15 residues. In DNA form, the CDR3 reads TGTGCCAGCAGGAAATGGGGACTAGCGGTAAATGAGCAGTTCTTC. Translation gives CASRKWGLAVNEQFF.

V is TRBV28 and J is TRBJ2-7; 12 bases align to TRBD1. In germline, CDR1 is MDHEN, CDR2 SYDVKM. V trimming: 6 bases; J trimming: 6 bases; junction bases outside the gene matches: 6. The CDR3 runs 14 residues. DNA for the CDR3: TGTGCCAGCAGGCCGGGACAGGGGGCGGCCGAGCAGTACTTC. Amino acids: CASRPGQGAAEQYF.

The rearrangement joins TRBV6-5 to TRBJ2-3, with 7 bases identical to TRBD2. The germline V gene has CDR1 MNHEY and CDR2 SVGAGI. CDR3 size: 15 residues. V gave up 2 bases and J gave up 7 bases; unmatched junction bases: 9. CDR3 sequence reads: CASSYRSGTPNTQYF. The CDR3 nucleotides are TGTGCCAGCAGTTACAGGAGCGGGACGCCGAATACGCAGTATTTT.

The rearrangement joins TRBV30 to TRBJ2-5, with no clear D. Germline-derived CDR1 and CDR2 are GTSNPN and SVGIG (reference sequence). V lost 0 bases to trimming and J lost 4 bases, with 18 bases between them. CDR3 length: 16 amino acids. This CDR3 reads CAWSVPDFSRRETQYF. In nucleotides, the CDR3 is TGTGCCTGGAGTGTACCTGATTTTTCCCGGCGAGAGACCCAGTACTTC.

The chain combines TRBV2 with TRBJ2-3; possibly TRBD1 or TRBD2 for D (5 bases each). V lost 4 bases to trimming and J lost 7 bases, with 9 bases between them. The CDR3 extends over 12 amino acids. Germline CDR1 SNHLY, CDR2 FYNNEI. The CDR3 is CASSAGQHTQYF. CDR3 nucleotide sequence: TGTGCCAGCAGTGCGGGGCAGCATACGCAGTATTTT.

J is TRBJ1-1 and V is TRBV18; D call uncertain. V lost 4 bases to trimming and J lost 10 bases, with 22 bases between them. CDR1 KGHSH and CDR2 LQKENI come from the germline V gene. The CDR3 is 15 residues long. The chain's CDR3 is CASSLERAGSEGAFF. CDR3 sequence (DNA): TGTGCCAGCTCACTTGAGCGGGCCGGGAGTGAGGGAGCTTTCTTT. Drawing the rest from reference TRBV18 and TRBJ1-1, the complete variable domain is NAGVMQNPRHLVRRRGQEARLRCSPMKGHSHVYWYRQLPEEGLKFMVYLQKENIIDESGMPKERFSAEFPKEGPSILRIQQVVRGDSAAYFCASSLERAGSEGAFFGQGTRLTVV.

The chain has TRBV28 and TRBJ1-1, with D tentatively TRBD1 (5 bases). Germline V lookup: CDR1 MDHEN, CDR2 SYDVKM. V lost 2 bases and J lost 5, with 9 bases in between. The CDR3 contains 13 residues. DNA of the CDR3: TGTGCCAGCAGTTTAGTAAAGGGGACTGAAGCTTTCTTT. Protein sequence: CASSLVKGTEAFF.

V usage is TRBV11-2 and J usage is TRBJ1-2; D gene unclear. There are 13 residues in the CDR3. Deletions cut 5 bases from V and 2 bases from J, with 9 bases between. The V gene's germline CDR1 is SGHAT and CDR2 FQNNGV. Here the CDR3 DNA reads TGTGCCAGCAGCACCGGACGGAACTATGGCTACACCTTC. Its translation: CASSTGRNYGYTF.

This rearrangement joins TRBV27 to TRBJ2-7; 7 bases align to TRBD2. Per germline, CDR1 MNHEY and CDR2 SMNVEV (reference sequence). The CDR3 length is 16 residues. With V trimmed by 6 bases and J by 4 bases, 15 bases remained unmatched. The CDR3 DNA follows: TGTGCCAGCAGAACCATCTTCGGGACTATGTATTACGAGCAGTACTTC. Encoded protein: CASRTIFGTMYYEQYF.

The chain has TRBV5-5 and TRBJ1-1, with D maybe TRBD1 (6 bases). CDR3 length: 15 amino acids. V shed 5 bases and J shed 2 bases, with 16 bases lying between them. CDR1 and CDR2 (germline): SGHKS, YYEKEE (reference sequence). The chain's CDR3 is CASRFDRRGNTEAFF. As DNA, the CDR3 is TGTGCCAGCAGGTTTGACAGGCGGGGAAACACTGAAGCTTTCTTT.

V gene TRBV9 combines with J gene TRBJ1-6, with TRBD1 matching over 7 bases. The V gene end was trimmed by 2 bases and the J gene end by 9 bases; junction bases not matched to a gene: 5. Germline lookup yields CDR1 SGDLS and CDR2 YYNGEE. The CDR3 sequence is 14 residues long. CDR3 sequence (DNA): TGTGCCAGCAGCGTCCGGGACAGCCTTTCACCCCTCCACTTT. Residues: CASSVRDSLSPLHF.

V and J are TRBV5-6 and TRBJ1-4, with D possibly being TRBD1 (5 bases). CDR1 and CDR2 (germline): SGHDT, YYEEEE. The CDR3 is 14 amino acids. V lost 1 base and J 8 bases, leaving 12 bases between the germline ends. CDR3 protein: CASSLPGPGEKLFF. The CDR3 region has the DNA TGTGCCAGCAGCTTGCCGGGGCCCGGGGAAAAACTGTTTTTT.

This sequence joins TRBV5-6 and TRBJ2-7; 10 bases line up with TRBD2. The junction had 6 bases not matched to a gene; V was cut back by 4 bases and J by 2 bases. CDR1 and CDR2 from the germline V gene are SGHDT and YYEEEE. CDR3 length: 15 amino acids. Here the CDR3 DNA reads TGTGCCAGCAGCCTCCCAGCGGGAGGGCCCTACGAGCAGTACTTC. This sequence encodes CASSLPAGGPYEQYF.

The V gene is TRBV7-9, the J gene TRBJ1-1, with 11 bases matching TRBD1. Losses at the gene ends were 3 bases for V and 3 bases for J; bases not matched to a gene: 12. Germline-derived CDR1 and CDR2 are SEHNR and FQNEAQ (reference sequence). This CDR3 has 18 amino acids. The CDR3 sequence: CASSFGQGAVSVDTEAFF. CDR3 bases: TGTGCCAGCAGCTTCGGACAGGGGGCGGTCTCTGTGGACACTGAAGCTTTCTTT.